Below are 8 T cell receptor beta chains sequenced from a single sample in a study of blood T cell repertoires in COVID-19. Sequencing was performed with immunoSEQ multiplex PCR; in TCRdb, only in-frame clones are kept and a portion is missing. This sample has roughly 220,000 clones; approximately 86% occur once, and the top ten carry approximately 14%. The sequenced material came from PBMCs or T cells enriched from blood (not recorded which). These receptors originate from a woman between 50 and 59 years old with acute COVID-19.

The chain joins TRBV18 to TRBJ2-7; D call uncertain. The CDR3 consists of 16 residues. Trimming pared 4 bases from V and 0 bases from J, leaving 16 bases between. Germline assignment: CDR1 KGHSH and CDR2 LQKENI. The CDR3 nucleotides read TGTGCCAGCTCACAGTCCCTCAGGCTCAGCTCCTACGAGCAGTACTTC. This gives the protein CASSQSLRLSSYEQYF.

The rearrangement uses TRBV3-1 (or the pseudogene TRBV3-2) and TRBJ2-4; D unresolved. The CDR3 loop spans 15 amino acids. Germline V CDR1 and CDR2: LGHDT, YNNKEL (reference sequence). V was clipped by 0 bases and J by 0 bases, with 6 bases between them. CDR3 sequence reads: CASSQDTIAKNIQYF. The DNA of the CDR3 is TGTGCCAGCAGCCAAGATACTATAGCCAAAAACATTCAGTACTTC.

The V call is TRBV5-1, the J call TRBJ1-4; TRBD1 matches 7 bases. With 2 bases clipped from V and 8 bases from J, the junction kept 6 bases outside the gene matches. CDR1 and CDR2 from the germline V gene are SGHRS and YFSETQ. The CDR3 is 14 residues long. CDR3 sequence: CASSLQGTREKLFF. CDR3 coding DNA: TGCGCCAGCAGCTTACAGGGGACTAGGGAAAAACTGTTTTTT.

V usage is TRBV18 and J usage is TRBJ2-5; TRBD1 matches 8 bases. Looked up from germline, CDR1 is KGHSH and CDR2 is LQKENI. The CDR3 covers 15 residues. The junction had 5 bases not matched to a gene; V was cut back by 3 bases and J by 2 bases. CDR3 nucleotides: TGTGCCAGCTCACCGGGGACAGGTGGACAAGAGACCCAGTACTTC. Encoded protein: CASSPGTGGQETQYF.

V is TRBV28 and J is TRBJ2-2; 13 nucleotides agree with TRBD2. J was trimmed by 7 bases and V by 7 bases; bases with no gene match: 15. The CDR3 is 18 amino acids. The germline CDR1 and CDR2 sequences are MDHEN and SYDVKM. The CDR3 DNA reads as TGTGCCAGCACCCCCTGGGGGGGGACTAGCGGGATGGGCGGGGAGCTGTTTTTT. Translating gives CASTPWGGTSGMGGELFF.

This clone has only one observation. The rearrangement links TRBV7-9 to TRBJ1-3; D possibly corresponds to TRBD1 (6 bases). Deletions cut 5 bases from V and 3 bases from J, with 20 bases between. CDR3 length equals 17 residues. CDR1 SEHNR and CDR2 FQNEAQ come from the germline V gene (reference sequence). Here the CDR3 DNA reads TGTGCCAGCAGCCCAGAACAGGGAAGTGCTTTTGGAAACACCATATATTTT. Its translation: CASSPEQGSAFGNTIYF.

The CDR3 DNA reads TGTGCCAGCAGCTGGGGGGACAGGGGTACTGAAGCTTTCTTT. The encoded protein is CASSWGDRGTEAFF. This chain uses TRBV5-6 with TRBJ1-1; 10 bases are a match to TRBD1. V trimming: 3 bases; J trimming: 5 bases; junction bases outside the gene matches: 4. This CDR3 is 14 amino acids long. Germline CDR1 is SGHDT and CDR2 is YYEEEE.

The J gene is TRBJ1-1, the V gene TRBV10-3; D possibly corresponds to TRBD1 (5 bases). The CDR3 length is 13 residues. Germline assignment: CDR1 ENHRY and CDR2 SYGVKD. V was shortened by 0 bases and J by 7 bases, with 9 bases between the two germline ends. CDR3 coding DNA: TGTGCCATCAGTGAGTCCAGGGAGGGTGAAGCTTTCTTT. Its protein is CAISESREGEAFF.